A selection of T cell receptor beta chains follows, all from one sample in a study of blood T cell repertoires in COVID-19. Sequencing was performed with immunoSEQ multiplex PCR; in TCRdb, only in-frame clones are kept and a portion is missing. The sample has some 240,000 clones, around 84% seen once. The sample comprised PBMCs or T cells enriched from blood (not recorded which). The source of these receptors is a woman between 50 and 59 years old who had been exposed to COVID-19. CDR3s include the opening cysteine and the closing phenylalanine or tryptophan. Each record gives: J gene, V gene, D gene, clone size, CDR3 DNA, CDR3 protein. D genes are given only for firm matches. The size entry is marked missing in some rows and otherwise reads once, few, many or a size class.

j_call: TRBJ1-5; v_call: TRBV10-1; d_call: TRBD1; clone_size: -; cdr3_nt: TGCGCCAGCAGTGAGCCTGACAGGGGGCAAAGGAATCAACCCCAGCATTTT; cdr3_aa: CASSEPDRGQRNQPQHF
j_call: TRBJ2-5; v_call: TRBV5-5; d_call: -; clone_size: -; cdr3_nt: TGTGCCAGCAGCTTTTTTAGGAGACAAGAGACCCAGTACTTC; cdr3_aa: CASSFFRRQETQYF
j_call: TRBJ2-7; v_call: TRBV6-2/TRBV6-3; d_call: -; clone_size: -; cdr3_nt: TGTGCCAGCAGTCCAGGACAAAATTCCTACGAGCAGTACTTC; cdr3_aa: CASSPGQNSYEQYF
j_call: TRBJ1-3; v_call: TRBV7-2; d_call: -; clone_size: -; cdr3_nt: TGTGCCAGCAGCCGGAGCAGGGGCAGCTCTGGAAACACCATATATTTT; cdr3_aa: CASSRSRGSSGNTIYF
j_call: TRBJ2-5; v_call: TRBV6-2/TRBV6-3; d_call: -; clone_size: -; cdr3_nt: TGTGCCAGCAGCCATACAGGGACCCAGTACTTC; cdr3_aa: CASSHTGTQYF
j_call: TRBJ2-3; v_call: TRBV5-1; d_call: -; clone_size: -; cdr3_nt: TGCGCCAGCAATCGAGACAGGTCCACAGATACGCAGTATTTT; cdr3_aa: CASNRDRSTDTQYF
j_call: TRBJ2-7; v_call: TRBV11-2; d_call: -; clone_size: -; cdr3_nt: TGTGCCAGCAGCTTAGGTCCCAACTCCTACGAGCAGTACTTC; cdr3_aa: CASSLGPNSYEQYF
j_call: TRBJ2-3; v_call: TRBV19; d_call: TRBD2; clone_size: -; cdr3_nt: TGTGCCAGTAGTGAGGCGGGGGGGCCGGGAGTCACAGATACGCAGTATTTT; cdr3_aa: CASSEAGGPGVTDTQYF
j_call: TRBJ1-2; v_call: TRBV14; d_call: TRBD1; clone_size: -; cdr3_nt: TGTGCCAGCAGCCCCTTTGGACAGGGGGCGCGTGGCTACACCTTC; cdr3_aa: CASSPFGQGARGYTF
j_call: TRBJ2-7; v_call: TRBV30; d_call: TRBD1; clone_size: -; cdr3_nt: TGTGCCTGGAGCTGGAAGACAGGGGTGGATAAGGAGTACTTC; cdr3_aa: CAWSWKTGVDKEYF
j_call: TRBJ1-5; v_call: TRBV6-2/TRBV6-3; d_call: -; clone_size: -; cdr3_nt: TGTGCCAGCAGCCTCTCGGCCGGGGGTCAGCCCCAGCATTTT; cdr3_aa: CASSLSAGGQPQHF
j_call: TRBJ1-2; v_call: TRBV27; d_call: TRBD1; clone_size: -; cdr3_nt: TGTGCCAGCAGACGACAGGGGATCTCTGGCTACACCTTC; cdr3_aa: CASRRQGISGYTF
j_call: TRBJ1-6; v_call: TRBV30; d_call: TRBD1; clone_size: -; cdr3_nt: TGTGCCTGGAGTGACCGGGACAGGTATAATTCACCCCTCCACTTT; cdr3_aa: CAWSDRDRYNSPLHF
j_call: TRBJ1-2; v_call: TRBV27; d_call: TRBD1; clone_size: -; cdr3_nt: TGTGCCAGCAGCCCTTACAGGGGGGCGGATGGCTACACCTTC; cdr3_aa: CASSPYRGADGYTF
j_call: TRBJ1-1; v_call: TRBV18; d_call: TRBD1; clone_size: -; cdr3_nt: TGTGCCAGCTCTCCAACAGGGGGTGACGCTGAAGCTTTCTTT; cdr3_aa: CASSPTGGDAEAFF
j_call: TRBJ1-2; v_call: TRBV27; d_call: -; clone_size: -; cdr3_nt: TGTGCCAGCAGCTATAGCCCCCCCGAGTATGGCTACACCTTC; cdr3_aa: CASSYSPPEYGYTF
j_call: TRBJ2-1; v_call: TRBV27; d_call: -; clone_size: -; cdr3_nt: TGTGCCTCCTTGGGGGGGGCGAATGAGCAGTTCTTC; cdr3_aa: CASLGGANEQFF
j_call: TRBJ2-2; v_call: TRBV9; d_call: -; clone_size: -; cdr3_nt: TGTGCCAGCAGCTCTCGTTCCACCGGGGAGCTGTTTTTT; cdr3_aa: CASSSRSTGELFF
j_call: TRBJ2-7; v_call: TRBV6-5; d_call: -; clone_size: -; cdr3_nt: TGTGCCAGCAGTTACCGGCAGGGGTATTACGAGCAGTACTTC; cdr3_aa: CASSYRQGYYEQYF
j_call: TRBJ1-2; v_call: TRBV10-3; d_call: -; clone_size: -; cdr3_nt: TGTGCCATCAGTGATTCCCAGACAGATAACTATGGCTACACCTTC; cdr3_aa: CAISDSQTDNYGYTF
j_call: TRBJ2-4; v_call: TRBV19; d_call: -; clone_size: few; cdr3_nt: TGTGCCAGTAGTATAGCAGGGAACATTCAGTACTTC; cdr3_aa: CASSIAGNIQYF
j_call: TRBJ1-2; v_call: TRBV27; d_call: TRBD1; clone_size: -; cdr3_nt: TGTGCCAGCAGTTTATCGACAGGGGTCTATGGCTACACCTTC; cdr3_aa: CASSLSTGVYGYTF
j_call: TRBJ1-1; v_call: TRBV3-1/TRBV3-2; d_call: TRBD1; clone_size: -; cdr3_nt: TGTGCCAGCAGCCTGTCAGGGGGGACAGGGAGTGAAGCTTTCTTT; cdr3_aa: CASSLSGGTGSEAFF
j_call: TRBJ2-1; v_call: TRBV10-3; d_call: TRBD2; clone_size: -; cdr3_nt: TGTGCCATCAGTGCGGGACTAGCGGGCTATGAGCAGTTCTTC; cdr3_aa: CAISAGLAGYEQFF
j_call: TRBJ2-2; v_call: TRBV4-3; d_call: TRBD1; clone_size: once; cdr3_nt: TGCGCCAGCAGCCAGGATACAGGGGCCGGTTCGAACACCGGGGAGCTGTTTTTT; cdr3_aa: CASSQDTGAGSNTGELFF
j_call: TRBJ1-3; v_call: TRBV7-9; d_call: -; clone_size: few; cdr3_nt: TGTGCCAGCAGCCCTACAGGGTTAGGAAACACCATATATTTT; cdr3_aa: CASSPTGLGNTIYF
j_call: TRBJ1-5; v_call: TRBV6-5; d_call: TRBD1; clone_size: -; cdr3_nt: TGTGCCAGCAGTTACCGACAGGGCTATCAGCCCCAGCATTTT; cdr3_aa: CASSYRQGYQPQHF
j_call: TRBJ2-5; v_call: TRBV6-5; d_call: -; clone_size: -; cdr3_nt: TGTGCCAGCTCGGCCCCGGGAGAGACCCAGTACTTC; cdr3_aa: CASSAPGETQYF
j_call: TRBJ1-6; v_call: TRBV7-9; d_call: TRBD1; clone_size: -; cdr3_nt: TGTGCCAGCAGCCCAATGACAGGGCACGGGCAGTATTCACCCCTCCACTTT; cdr3_aa: CASSPMTGHGQYSPLHF
j_call: TRBJ2-5; v_call: TRBV7-2; d_call: -; clone_size: -; cdr3_nt: TGTGCCAGCAGCTTAGCGCACCGGGGAACCCAGTACTTC; cdr3_aa: CASSLAHRGTQYF
j_call: TRBJ2-5; v_call: TRBV11-1; d_call: TRBD1; clone_size: once; cdr3_nt: TGTGCCAGCAGCAATTCCGGGACAGCAGAGACCCAGTACTTC; cdr3_aa: CASSNSGTAETQYF
j_call: TRBJ1-5; v_call: TRBV7-8; d_call: -; clone_size: -; cdr3_nt: TGTGCCAGCAGCGCCACAGGGAGAGGTAACAATCAGCCCCAGCATTTT; cdr3_aa: CASSATGRGNNQPQHF
j_call: TRBJ2-7; v_call: TRBV6-9; d_call: -; clone_size: -; cdr3_nt: TGTGCCAGCAATTACCGGGTTGGCGAGCAGTACTTC; cdr3_aa: CASNYRVGEQYF
j_call: TRBJ1-2; v_call: TRBV29-1; d_call: -; clone_size: -; cdr3_nt: TGCAGCGTTTTACAACAGGGAACGAGCTATGGCTACACCTTC; cdr3_aa: CSVLQQGTSYGYTF
j_call: TRBJ2-6; v_call: TRBV10-3; d_call: -; clone_size: -; cdr3_nt: TGTGCCATCAGTGAGGGAGGGGCTGGGGCCAACGTCCTGACTTTC; cdr3_aa: CAISEGGAGANVLTF
j_call: TRBJ1-4; v_call: TRBV5-4; d_call: TRBD1; clone_size: -; cdr3_nt: TGTGCCAGCAGCTTGAGGGGGACAGCTGAAAAACTGTTTTTT; cdr3_aa: CASSLRGTAEKLFF
j_call: TRBJ1-1; v_call: TRBV18; d_call: -; clone_size: -; cdr3_nt: TGTGCCAGCTCACCAGACCTCGGGGGGAACACTGAAGCTTTCTTT; cdr3_aa: CASSPDLGGNTEAFF
j_call: TRBJ1-4; v_call: TRBV4-1; d_call: -; clone_size: -; cdr3_nt: TGCGCCAGCAGCACAAAACGGGGTCTTGGTGAAAAACTGTTTTTT; cdr3_aa: CASSTKRGLGEKLFF
j_call: TRBJ2-5; v_call: TRBV9; d_call: TRBD2; clone_size: once; cdr3_nt: TGTGCCAGCAGCGTAGGAGGGGAGGGTTGGGAGACCCAGTACTTC; cdr3_aa: CASSVGGEGWETQYF
j_call: TRBJ2-5; v_call: TRBV11-2; d_call: -; clone_size: -; cdr3_nt: TGTGCCAGCAGCTCCAAAGAGACCCAGTACTTC; cdr3_aa: CASSSKETQYF
j_call: TRBJ1-2; v_call: TRBV6-1; d_call: TRBD1; clone_size: -; cdr3_nt: TGTGCCAGCAGTGAAGAACCAGGGGGTAAGCGCTACACCTTC; cdr3_aa: CASSEEPGGKRYTF
j_call: TRBJ1-4; v_call: TRBV5-6; d_call: -; clone_size: -; cdr3_nt: TGTGCCAGCAGCTTCGGGTCGAATGAAAAACTGTTTTTT; cdr3_aa: CASSFGSNEKLFF
j_call: TRBJ1-4; v_call: TRBV6-6; d_call: -; clone_size: -; cdr3_nt: TGTGCCAGCAGTTACGGGCAGGGTAATGAAAAACTGTTTTTT; cdr3_aa: CASSYGQGNEKLFF
j_call: TRBJ1-6; v_call: TRBV27; d_call: -; clone_size: -; cdr3_nt: TGTGCCAGCCTCCGGGGGATTTCACCCCTCCACTTT; cdr3_aa: CASLRGISPLHF